These T cell receptor beta chains were read from a single sample in a study of response to subunit inactivated influenza vaccine. TCRdb ran MiXCR on the RT-PCR reads and lists one entry per CDR3 protein. The sample lists hundreds of thousands of distinct CDR3 sequences; 15% to 18% were seen once. This specimen consisted of PBMCs from blood, obtained 11 to 12 days after vaccination. Every receptor here comes from a man over 45 who received an inactivated influenza vaccine. Both conserved end residues are part of each CDR3. Fields, in order: V gene, J gene, clone size, D gene, CDR3 protein, CDR3 DNA. A D gene is named only where the DNA matches it firmly. Clone size appears in some rows only: once, few, many, or a class for an expanded clone.

V: TRBV18
J: TRBJ2-5
size: -
D: -
CDR3: CASSPPIQETQYF
DNA: TGTGCCAGCTCACCCCCCATCCAAGAGACCCAGTACTTC

V: TRBV3-1
J: TRBJ2-7
size: few
D: -
CDR3: CASSPVGQPPNEQYF
DNA: TGTGCCAGCAGCCCTGTCGGACAGCCCCCCAACGAGCAGTACTTC

V: TRBV19
J: TRBJ2-1
size: once
D: TRBD2
CDR3: CASSIASGMYNEQFF
DNA: TGTGCCAGTAGTATCGCGAGCGGGATGTACAATGAGCAGTTCTTC

V: TRBV20-1
J: TRBJ2-7
size: few
D: -
CDR3: CSARESSYEQYF
DNA: TGCAGTGCCAGAGAGAGCAGCTACGAGCAGTACTTC

V: TRBV7-2
J: TRBJ2-5
size: -
D: TRBD2
CDR3: CASSSPLSGKRETQYF
DNA: TGTGCCAGCAGCTCTCCCCTTAGCGGGAAGAGAGAGACCCAGTACTTC

V: TRBV28
J: TRBJ2-1
size: -
D: TRBD2
CDR3: CASRSGREGLEQFF
DNA: TGTGCCAGCCGGAGTGGGCGGGAGGGCCTTGAGCAGTTCTTC

V: TRBV5-1
J: TRBJ1-1
size: -
D: TRBD1
CDR3: CASSLGIGDRRNTEAFF
DNA: TGCGCCAGCAGCTTGGGGATCGGGGACAGGAGGAACACTGAAGCTTTCTTT

V: TRBV28
J: TRBJ1-5
size: many
D: TRBD1
CDR3: CASSLWRDRGRGKPQHF
DNA: TGTGCCAGCAGTTTATGGAGGGACAGGGGAAGGGGTAAGCCCCAGCATTTT

V: TRBV12-3/TRBV12-4
J: TRBJ1-5
size: -
D: -
CDR3: CASTGGWRNQPQHF
DNA: TGTGCCAGCACCGGAGGGTGGCGCAATCAGCCCCAGCATTTT

V: TRBV12-3/TRBV12-4
J: TRBJ1-5
size: many
D: -
CDR3: CASSSDNQPQHF
DNA: TGTGCCAGCAGTTCGGATAATCAGCCCCAGCATTTT

V: TRBV7-8
J: TRBJ1-5
size: few
D: -
CDR3: CASGEAFYSNQPQHF
DNA: TGTGCCAGCGGTGAGGCATTTTATAGCAATCAGCCCCAGCATTTT

V: TRBV7-8
J: TRBJ2-3
size: few
D: -
CDR3: CASSPMSGGHTDTQYF
DNA: TGTGCCAGCAGCCCAATGTCCGGAGGACACACAGATACGCAGTATTTT

V: TRBV7-9
J: TRBJ2-7
size: few
D: -
CDR3: CASSPPLTEYEQYF
DNA: TGTGCCAGCAGCCCACCCCTGACAGAATACGAGCAGTACTTC

V: TRBV30
J: TRBJ1-1
size: few
D: -
CDR3: CAWSVQGSGWYNTEAFF
DNA: TGTGCCTGGAGTGTACAAGGGTCAGGGTGGTACAACACTGAAGCTTTCTTT

V: TRBV4-3
J: TRBJ1-3
size: -
D: TRBD1
CDR3: CASSQAWTGATSGNTIYF
DNA: TGCGCCAGCAGCCAAGCCTGGACAGGGGCCACCTCTGGAAACACCATATATTTT

V: TRBV27
J: TRBJ2-3
size: -
D: TRBD2
CDR3: CASSSPSSGGTQYF
DNA: TGTGCCAGCAGCAGCCCATCTAGCGGGGGTACGCAGTATTTT

V: TRBV4-2
J: TRBJ2-5
size: -
D: -
CDR3: CASSQVGVGTQYF
DNA: TGTGCCAGCAGCCAAGTCGGTGTGGGGACCCAGTACTTC

V: TRBV24-1
J: TRBJ2-1
size: -
D: -
CDR3: CATSDRTTIARNEQFF
DNA: TGTGCCACCAGTGATCGAACAACAATAGCCCGAAATGAGCAGTTCTTC

V: TRBV7-9
J: TRBJ2-7
size: -
D: TRBD2
CDR3: CASSLSSSGTYEQYF
DNA: TGTGCCAGCAGCTTATCATCTAGCGGAACCTACGAGCAGTACTTC

V: TRBV14
J: TRBJ2-6
size: few
D: TRBD1
CDR3: CASSQERLKGQNRIRSGANVLTF
DNA: TGTGCCAGCAGCCAAGAAAGGCTCAAGGGACAGAATAGGATAAGGTCTGGGGCCAACGTCCTGACTTTC

V: TRBV5-1
J: TRBJ2-2
size: -
D: TRBD1
CDR3: CASSHGQGVAGELFF
DNA: TGCGCCAGCAGCCATGGACAGGGGGTCGCCGGGGAGCTGTTTTTT

V: TRBV6-2/TRBV6-3
J: TRBJ2-7
size: many
D: -
CDR3: CASSYFQGYEQYF
DNA: TGTGCCAGCAGTTACTTTCAGGGGTACGAGCAGTACTTC

V: TRBV29-1
J: TRBJ2-3
size: few
D: -
CDR3: CSVEGGEPGLTDTQYF
DNA: TGCAGCGTTGAAGGAGGAGAACCCGGGCTCACAGATACGCAGTATTTT

V: TRBV4-1
J: TRBJ1-4
size: -
D: -
CDR3: CASSQFVRATNEKLFF
DNA: TGCGCCAGCAGCCAATTCGTTCGCGCAACTAATGAAAAACTGTTTTTT

V: TRBV11-2
J: TRBJ2-6
size: few
D: -
CDR3: CASSRGGANVLTF
DNA: TGTGCCAGCAGCCGGGGGGGGGCCAACGTCCTGACTTTC

V: TRBV10-3
J: TRBJ1-1
size: few
D: -
CDR3: CAISSQGTEAFF
DNA: TGTGCCATCAGTTCTCAGGGCACTGAAGCTTTCTTT

V: TRBV4-3
J: TRBJ2-7
size: -
D: -
CDR3: CASSQDFRRILIPYEQYF
DNA: TGCGCCAGCAGCCAAGATTTTAGACGGATTCTTATACCCTACGAGCAGTACTTC

V: TRBV7-9
J: TRBJ2-3
size: few
D: -
CDR3: CASGELGHTDTQYF
DNA: TGTGCCAGCGGGGAGCTGGGGCACACAGATACGCAGTATTTT

V: TRBV20-1
J: TRBJ2-5
size: -
D: TRBD2
CDR3: CSVNRLAGDRETQYF
DNA: TGCAGTGTAAATCGGTTAGCGGGGGATAGAGAGACCCAGTACTTC

V: TRBV10-3
J: TRBJ2-5
size: few
D: TRBD1
CDR3: CAVATGAAAQETQYF
DNA: TGTGCCGTAGCTACAGGGGCGGCGGCCCAAGAGACCCAGTACTTC

V: TRBV7-2
J: TRBJ2-1
size: few
D: -
CDR3: CASSLARLAGDEQFF
DNA: TGTGCCAGCAGCTTAGCGCGGCTCGCCGGGGATGAGCAGTTCTTC

V: TRBV7-2
J: TRBJ1-3
size: many
D: -
CDR3: CASSLAATSSVSSGNTIYF
DNA: TGTGCCAGCAGCTTAGCGGCGACAAGCTCCGTTAGCTCTGGAAACACCATATATTTT

V: TRBV2
J: TRBJ2-4
size: -
D: TRBD1
CDR3: CASSESGQGARLAKNIQYF
DNA: TGTGCCAGCAGTGAATCGGGACAGGGGGCTCGCTTAGCTAAAAACATTCAGTACTTC

V: TRBV11-1
J: TRBJ1-1
size: few
D: TRBD1
CDR3: CASSLRGTGTSLNTEAFF
DNA: TGTGCCAGCAGCTTACGGGGGACAGGGACCTCGTTGAACACTGAAGCTTTCTTT

V: TRBV28
J: TRBJ2-1
size: -
D: -
CDR3: CASSSHREVAETQFF
DNA: TGTGCCAGCAGTTCCCACAGGGAGGTAGCAGAGACCCAGTTCTTC

V: TRBV6-5
J: TRBJ2-7
size: few
D: -
CDR3: CASSYKFRTASDEQYF
DNA: TGTGCCAGCAGTTACAAGTTCCGTACAGCGTCCGACGAGCAGTACTTC

V: TRBV2
J: TRBJ2-3
size: -
D: TRBD2
CDR3: CARGTSGGAGTDTQYF
DNA: TGTGCCAGGGGGACTAGCGGGGGGGCCGGCACAGATACGCAGTATTTT

V: TRBV6-2/TRBV6-3
J: TRBJ2-1
size: few
D: TRBD2
CDR3: CASSTRLAAYNEQFF
DNA: TGTGCCAGCAGTACCCGACTAGCGGCCTACAATGAGCAGTTCTTC

V: TRBV6-5
J: TRBJ2-7
size: many
D: TRBD1
CDR3: CASSYSRDRGHEQYF
DNA: TGTGCCAGCAGTTACTCTCGGGACAGGGGCCACGAGCAGTACTTC

V: TRBV5-1
J: TRBJ2-5
size: many
D: TRBD2
CDR3: CASSLAPAGDGETQYF
DNA: TGCGCCAGCAGCTTGGCCCCAGCGGGGGATGGCGAGACCCAGTACTTC

V: TRBV28
J: TRBJ2-1
size: -
D: TRBD2
CDR3: CASSSPRSGSGSYNEQFF
DNA: TGTGCCAGCAGTTCCCCCCGTAGCGGGAGTGGCTCCTACAATGAGCAGTTCTTC

V: TRBV5-1
J: TRBJ1-2
size: -
D: -
CDR3: CASSLGTPETHNYGYTF
DNA: TGCGCCAGCAGCTTGGGGACACCAGAAACACATAACTATGGCTACACCTTC

V: TRBV10-3
J: TRBJ2-7
size: -
D: TRBD2
CDR3: CAISDHGTRGGIEQYF
DNA: TGTGCCATCAGTGACCACGGGACTCGCGGGGGGATCGAGCAGTACTTC

V: TRBV6-2/TRBV6-3
J: TRBJ2-1
size: -
D: -
CDR3: CASSYSDTGPFSSYNEQFF
DNA: TGTGCCAGCAGTTACTCAGATACGGGCCCCTTTAGCTCCTACAATGAGCAGTTCTTC

V: TRBV9
J: TRBJ1-1
size: -
D: -
CDR3: CASSPLKSGTEAFF
DNA: TGTGCCAGCAGCCCCCTCAAATCGGGCACTGAAGCTTTCTTT

V: TRBV20-1
J: TRBJ2-1
size: few
D: -
CDR3: CSASKAGAPGGEFF
DNA: TGCAGTGCTTCCAAAGCGGGGGCCCCAGGGGGGGAGTTCTTC

V: TRBV20-1
J: TRBJ2-7
size: few
D: TRBD1
CDR3: CSARDHRGSYEQYF
DNA: TGCAGTGCTAGAGACCACAGGGGATCCTACGAGCAGTACTTC

V: TRBV28
J: TRBJ2-1
size: few
D: TRBD1
CDR3: CASSSRQGSNEQFF
DNA: TGTGCCAGCAGTTCCCGACAGGGCTCCAATGAGCAGTTCTTC

V: TRBV12-3/TRBV12-4
J: TRBJ1-6
size: many
D: -
CDR3: CASSLLINSPLHF
DNA: TGTGCCAGCAGTCTCTTAATTAATTCACCCCTCCACTTT

V: TRBV5-1
J: TRBJ1-1
size: many
D: -
CDR3: CASSLWGANTEAFF
DNA: TGCGCCAGCAGCTTGTGGGGGGCTAACACTGAAGCTTTCTTT

V: TRBV5-6
J: TRBJ2-7
size: -
D: TRBD2
CDR3: CASKRDLHEQYF
DNA: TGTGCCAGCAAGCGGGACCTCCACGAGCAGTACTTC

V: TRBV7-2
J: TRBJ1-4
size: few
D: -
CDR3: CASSLAMGGSNEKLFF
DNA: TGTGCCAGCAGCTTAGCAATGGGAGGCTCCAATGAAAAACTGTTTTTT

V: TRBV10-3
J: TRBJ2-3
size: few
D: TRBD1
CDR3: CAISDKGASTDTQYF
DNA: TGTGCCATCAGTGATAAGGGGGCGAGCACAGATACGCAGTATTTT

V: TRBV3-1
J: TRBJ1-5
size: few
D: -
CDR3: CASSRGPFRPQHF
DNA: TGTGCCAGCAGCCGGGGGCCCTTTCGGCCCCAGCATTTT